This T cell receptor (beta chain) was observed in a study of cytomegalovirus exposure and HLA in healthy donors. Study results and limitations: TCR beta chain V- and J-gene trimming was linked, in a later analysis, to a missense variant in DCLRE1C. The authors judged a highly shared variant cluster likely a sequencing artifact.

Both 60 Vbeta primers and 13 Jbeta primers went into the PCR. TCRdb's copy holds only in-frame clones and misses some; the assay was immunoSEQ multiplex PCR. The sample lists approximately 88,000 clones; under 80% were seen once. Remarks on this clone: The antigen remains unidentified.

The specimen was PBMCs. The TCR sequence derives from a man in his fifties in good health and CMV-seropositive.

The CDR3: CASSQDQGGNQPQHF. Here the CDR3 DNA reads TGCGCCAGCAGCCAAGATCAGGGGGGTAATCAGCCCCAGCATTTT. J is TRBJ1-5 and V is TRBV4-1, with 7 bases identical to TRBD1. Looked up from germline, CDR1 is MGHRA and CDR2 is YSYEKL. There are 15 residues in the CDR3. V shed 0 bases and J 4 bases; nucleotides not matched to a gene: 3.